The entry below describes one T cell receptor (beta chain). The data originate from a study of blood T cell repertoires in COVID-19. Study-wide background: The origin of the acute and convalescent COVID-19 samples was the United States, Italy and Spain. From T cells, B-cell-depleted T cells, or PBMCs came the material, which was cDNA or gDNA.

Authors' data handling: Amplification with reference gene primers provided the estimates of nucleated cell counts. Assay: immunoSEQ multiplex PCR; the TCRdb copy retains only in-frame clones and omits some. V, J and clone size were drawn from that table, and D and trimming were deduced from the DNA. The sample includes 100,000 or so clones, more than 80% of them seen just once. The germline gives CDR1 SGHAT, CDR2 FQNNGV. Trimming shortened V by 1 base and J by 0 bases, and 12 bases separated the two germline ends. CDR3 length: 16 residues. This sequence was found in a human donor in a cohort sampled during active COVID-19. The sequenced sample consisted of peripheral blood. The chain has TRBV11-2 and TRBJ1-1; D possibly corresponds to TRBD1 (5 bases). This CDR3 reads CASSLVGTGLNTEAFF. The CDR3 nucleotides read TGTGCCAGCAGCTTAGTGGGTACAGGACTGAACACTGAAGCTTTCTTT.